What follows are 9 T cell receptor beta chains derived from one specimen sequenced in a study of CD4 T cells in relation to SARS-CoV-2 and coronaviruses. The antigens of these receptors remain unknown. Sequenced by immunoSEQ multiplex PCR; TCRdb stores in-frame clones only, minus some. The sample consists of roughly 20,000 clones, 70% to 80% of them appearing once. CD4+ T cells from unexposed donors were obtained before the COVID-19 pandemic (2011-2018). CD4+ T cells were isolated from the cells after about 11 days of culture. The sample taken for sequencing was CD4+ T cells from PBMCs, cultured in vitro. All receptors derive from a human donor in good health.

As to this clone: A read error may produce the germline difference seen at one junction end. The V gene is TRBV11-2, the J gene TRBJ2-7, with unresolved D. The CDR3 has 13 residues. Per the germline V gene, CDR1 is SGHAT and CDR2 is FQNNGV. CDR3 DNA: TGTGCCAGCAGCTTATCGACCTCCCACGAGCAGTACTTC. Protein sequence: CASSLSTSHEQYF.

The J gene is TRBJ1-3, the V gene TRBV28; D is possibly TRBD1 (6 bases). Trimming stripped 3 bases from V and 6 bases from J, with 12 bases between. CDR1 and CDR2 (germline): MDHEN, SYDVKM. The CDR3 sequence is 14 residues long. Written as DNA, the CDR3 is TGTGCCAGCAGTTTGCCAGGGGCGGTAAACACCATATATTTT. Its translation: CASSLPGAVNTIYF.

The chain joins TRBV5-1 to TRBJ2-1; TRBD2 might be the D (6 bases). With 0 bases removed from V and 9 bases from J, the gap between germline ends came to 16 bases. The CDR3 totals 15 residues. CDR1 SGHRS and CDR2 YFSETQ come from the germline V gene. The DNA for the CDR3 is TGCGCCAGCAGCTTGGCCCTCGGCCGGGAGTCTGAGCAGTTCTTC. Translation gives CASSLALGRESEQFF.

This clone has a handful of counts. The CDR3 nucleotides are TGCGCCAGCAGCCAAGATCGCCACGACTGGCTAGCGGGTTATGGTGAGCAGTACTTC. It is translated as CASSQDRHDWLAGYGEQYF. The rearrangement links TRBV4-1 to TRBJ2-7; 8 bases align to TRBD2. The germline CDR1 and CDR2 sequences are MGHRA and YSYEKL. V lost 0 bases and J lost 7; bases outside the gene matches: 20. CDR3 length equals 19 residues.

This clone has just a few counts. J is TRBJ2-1 and V is TRBV5-4; 9 positions agree with TRBD2. The CDR3 runs to 16 residues. CDR1 SGHNT and CDR2 YYREEE come from the germline V gene (reference sequence). J gave up 0 bases and V 4 bases, and 5 bases lay outside the gene matches. The CDR3 protein is CASSPTSGYSYNEQFF. CDR3 nucleotides: TGTGCCAGCAGCCCCACTAGCGGGTACTCCTACAATGAGCAGTTCTTC.

CDR3 sequence (DNA): TGTGCCAGCAGCGAGGCAGCGGGAGGCACAGATACGCAGTATTTT. Protein sequence: CASSEAAGGTDTQYF. This rearrangement joins TRBV7-3 to TRBJ2-3; 8 nucleotides agree with TRBD2. This CDR3 has 15 residues. V lost 5 bases, J lost 1 base, and 5 bases stayed unmatched. Germline loops: CDR1 SGHTA, CDR2 FQGTGA.

In its sample, this clone was seen a few times. This chain uses TRBV5-4 with TRBJ2-4, with 7 bases matching TRBD2. CDR1 is SGHNT and CDR2 is YYREEE in the germline V gene (reference sequence). This CDR3 contains 15 residues. V gave up 0 bases and J gave up 5 bases; unmatched junction bases: 5. The chain's CDR3 is CASSLGGGSENIQYF. In DNA, the CDR3 is TGTGCCAGCAGCTTGGGTGGCGGGAGCGAAAACATTCAGTACTTC.

This chain joins TRBV18 and TRBJ2-3; TRBD2 aligns across 10 bases. Germline V CDR1 and CDR2: KGHSH, LQKENI. With 1 base clipped from V and 3 bases from J, the junction kept 4 bases outside the gene matches. The CDR3 is 16 residues long. The CDR3 region is CASSPLAGGRTDTQYF. For the CDR3, the DNA is TGTGCCAGCTCACCACTAGCGGGAGGACGGACAGATACGCAGTATTTT.

The J gene is TRBJ2-3, the V gene TRBV4-1; 7 bases line up with TRBD1. The CDR3 covers 17 residues. Germline CDR1 is MGHRA and CDR2 is YSYEKL. V shed 2 bases and J 1 base; nucleotides not matched to a gene: 9. The CDR3 DNA is TGCGCCAGCAGCCAAAAAACAGGGGTGGAGGGCACAGATACGCAGTATTTT. Translation: CASSQKTGVEGTDTQYF.